Each of the 28 T cell receptor beta chains below was sequenced from the same sample in a study of T cells in Graves' hyperthyroidism and ophthalmopathy (dated by TCRdb to between 2018 and 2021). The library was obtained by multiplex PCR. Sequencing was performed on an Illumina HiSeq 2000. TCR beta CDR3 regions were amplified from RNA transcripts. A first-round RT-PCR of the TCR CDR3 used the HTBI primer set with the Qiagen OneStep RT-PCR kit. TCRdb reanalyzed the raw reads on its own, using fastp at Q25 for trimming and MiXCR for clone calling, and kept in-frame beta chains. Each entry merges the rows of one CDR3 protein and shows their most common DNA and genes. The sample yields 600,000 to 650,000 distinct CDR3 sequences; around 20% were counted once. Under 35% of the sample is in the top ten clones. Sequenced: blood. These receptors all stem from a man aged 25 to 40 with Graves' ophthalmopathy.

In this sample, this clonotype turned up many times. Written as DNA, the CDR3 is TGTGCCTGGACAGTTTTAGAAACCCAGTACTTC. As protein: CAWTVLETQYF. The chain employs TRBV30 and TRBJ2-5; D is undetermined. Germline V gene data show CDR1 as GTSNPN and CDR2 as SVGIG (reference sequence). V was cut by 4 bases and J by 8 bases, with 11 bases left in between. The CDR3 consists of 11 residues.

The J gene is TRBJ1-6, the V gene TRBV27, with 7 nucleotides matching TRBD1. This CDR3 is built from 16 residues. Trimming removed 6 bases from V and 1 base from J; junction bases left unmatched: 6. Germline CDR1 and CDR2: MNHEY and SMNVEV (reference sequence). The CDR3 bases are TGTGCCAGCAGGGATACAGGGGCATCCTATAATTCACCCCTCCACTTT. It codes for CASRDTGASYNSPLHF.

Many counts were recorded for this clonotype. The chain uses TRBV30 and TRBJ1-5; 10 bases fit TRBD1. CDR1 is GTSNPN and CDR2 is SVGIG in the germline V gene (reference sequence). This CDR3 is built from 18 residues. Trimming cost V 0 bases and J 7 bases; bases outside gene matches: 15. This CDR3 reads CAWSVPFRDRGIVQPQHF. DNA for the CDR3: TGTGCCTGGAGTGTGCCGTTCCGGGACAGGGGTATAGTACAGCCCCAGCATTTT.

This clonotype was counted many times. The chain links TRBV28 to TRBJ2-7; 10 bases agree with TRBD2. Trimming cost V 2 bases and J 3 bases; bases outside gene matches: 4. This CDR3 comprises 15 residues. In germline, CDR1 is MDHEN, CDR2 SYDVKM. CDR3 DNA sequence: TGTGCCAGCAGTTTAGGGCTAGCGGGAGACTACGAGCAGTACTTC. Residues: CASSLGLAGDYEQYF. The whole variable domain, filled in from reference TRBV28 and TRBJ2-7, reads DVKVTQSSRYLVKRTGEKVFLECVQDMDHENMFWYRQDPGLGLRLIYFSYDVKMKEKGDIPEGYSVSREKKERFSLILESASTNQTSMYLCASSLGLAGDYEQYFGPGTRLTVT.

CDR3 sequence: CASSVGTEPTYEQYF. The CDR3 coding sequence is TGTGCCAGCAGCGTAGGGACAGAGCCTACCTACGAGCAGTACTTC. The chain couples TRBV9 to TRBJ2-7, with D perhaps TRBD1 (6 bases). Germline loops: CDR1 SGDLS, CDR2 YYNGEE. The CDR3 spans 15 residues. V lost 0 bases and J 2 bases, leaving 12 bases between the germline ends.

This chain joins TRBV12-3 or TRBV12-4 and TRBJ2-1; unclear D gene. The CDR3 length is 14 residues. V lost 2 bases and J lost 9, with 14 bases in between. CDR3 sequence: CASSLRALAGEQFF. Written as DNA, the CDR3 is TGTGCCAGCAGTTTACGAGCCCTCGCTGGTGAGCAGTTCTTC.

This clonotype was seen more than once but under ten times. The chain uses TRBV29-1 and TRBJ2-7; TRBD2 aligns across 7 bases. Germline values: CDR1 SQVTM, CDR2 ANQGSEA. V lost 6 bases, J lost 1 base, and 6 bases stayed unmatched. The CDR3 consists of 13 residues. DNA of the CDR3: TGCAGCGTAGCGGGAAGTTTTTCCTACGAGCAGTACTTC. It codes for CSVAGSFSYEQYF.

The rearrangement joins TRBV28 to TRBJ2-7, with a tentative D call TRBD1 (6 bases). The CDR3 has 14 amino acids. V lost 3 bases, J lost 5 bases, and 14 bases lay in between. Looked up from germline, CDR1 is MDHEN and CDR2 is SYDVKM. The CDR3 here is CASSLYRDLNEQYF. As DNA, the CDR3 is TGTGCCAGCAGTTTGTACAGGGACCTGAACGAGCAGTACTTC.

This clonotype has ten or more counts. V is TRBV11-2 and J is TRBJ2-7, with 7 bases matching TRBD1. Germline lookup yields CDR1 SGHAT and CDR2 FQNNGV. Trimming cost V 4 bases and J 3 bases; bases outside gene matches: 3. The CDR3 is made up of 13 amino acids. The CDR3 region has the DNA TGTGCCAGCAGCTCGGGGACAGTCTACGAGCAGTACTTC. Its protein is CASSSGTVYEQYF.

Ten or more counts support this clonotype. The chain has TRBV11-2 and TRBJ2-3, with D perhaps assigned TRBD1 or TRBD2 (5 bases each). From germline, CDR1 is SGHAT and CDR2 FQNNGV. The CDR3 totals 15 residues. V was pared by 2 bases and J by 3 bases, with 12 bases between. This chain's CDR3 is CASSLWGRETDTQYF. The CDR3 DNA reads as TGTGCCAGCAGCTTATGGGGACGGGAAACAGATACGCAGTATTTT.

V is TRBV6-5 and J is TRBJ1-6; a possible D gene is TRBD1 (5 bases). In germline, CDR1 is MNHEY, CDR2 SVGAGI. The CDR3 loop spans 16 amino acids. V was clipped by 2 bases and J by 6 bases, with 14 bases between them. The CDR3 loop reads CASSYGAGWSNSPLHF. As DNA, the CDR3 is TGTGCCAGCAGTTACGGGGCGGGGTGGAGTAATTCACCCCTCCACTTT.

This chain connects TRBV20-1 to TRBJ2-7; TRBD2 aligns across 8 bases. Germline-derived CDR1 and CDR2 are DFQATT and SNEGSKA (reference sequence). The CDR3 extends over 16 amino acids. The V and J ends lost 0 bases and 0 bases, in that order; junction bases with no gene match: 7. The CDR3 spells CSARDTTSGSSYEQYF. DNA of the CDR3: TGCAGTGCTAGAGATACAACTAGCGGTAGCTCCTACGAGCAGTACTTC.

This clonotype was seen at least ten times. The chain joins TRBV2 to TRBJ1-5; possible D gene TRBD1, 5 bases. V shed 1 base and J shed 5 bases, with 9 bases lying between them. CDR1 and CDR2 from the germline V gene are SNHLY and FYNNEI. The CDR3 sequence is 14 residues long. CDR3 sequence reads: CASSEGGEDQPQHF. DNA for the CDR3: TGTGCCAGCAGTGAAGGAGGGGAGGATCAGCCCCAGCATTTT. The full variable domain, with the rest looked up from reference TRBV2 and TRBJ1-5, is EPEVTQTPSHQVTQMGQEVILRCVPISNHLYFYWYRQILGQKVEFLVSFYNNEISEKSEIFDDQFSVERPDGSNFTLKIRSTKLEDSAMYFCASSEGGEDQPQHFGDGTRLSIL.

The CDR3, as DNA: TGTGCCAGCAGCTTAAGCGCCAGCTCCGGAGAGACCCAGTACTTC. Protein product: CASSLSASSGETQYF. This chain joins TRBV7-3 and TRBJ2-5; D unresolved. Germline V gives CDR1 SGHTA, CDR2 FQGTGA. The CDR3 loop spans 15 amino acids. V was shortened by 1 base and J by 4 bases, with 13 bases between the two germline ends.

The chain uses TRBV7-2 and TRBJ2-3, with 7 nucleotides matching TRBD2. This CDR3 comprises 17 residues. Unmatched junction bases numbered 14, after V lost 8 bases and J lost 0 bases. The germline gives CDR1 SGHTA, CDR2 FQGNSA. CDR3 DNA sequence: TGTGCCAGCTCCCTGGCAAGCGGGACCTCTAGCACAGATACGCAGTATTTT. It codes for CASSLASGTSSTDTQYF.

This chain links TRBV10-3 with TRBJ2-3; TRBD2 agrees at 10 bases. V was pared by 2 bases and J by 3 bases, with 5 bases of the junction left unmatched. Germline-derived CDR1 and CDR2 are ENHRY and SYGVKD. The CDR3 totals 16 residues. This CDR3 is CAISEAGAGGTDTQYF. The CDR3 DNA reads TGTGCCATCAGTGAGGCGGGAGCGGGAGGGACAGATACGCAGTATTTT.

The sample holds a few counts of this clonotype. The chain joins TRBV18 to TRBJ1-2, with D perhaps matching TRBD1 (5 bases). V lost 9 bases and J 8 bases, leaving 22 bases between the germline ends. The CDR3 totals 14 residues. The V gene's germline CDR1 is KGHSH and CDR2 LQKENI. CDR3 DNA: TGTGCCAGTTCCCCGACGGACGGAGGGGAAGGCTACACCTTC. Translated: CASSPTDGGEGYTF.

The V gene is TRBV10-3, the J gene TRBJ2-5, with unresolved D. This CDR3 is built from 14 residues. Germline V CDR1 and CDR2: ENHRY, SYGVKD. The V and J ends lost 0 bases and 3 bases respectively, with 8 bases between them. Here the CDR3 reads CAISESENEETQYF. The DNA of the CDR3 is TGTGCCATCAGTGAGTCTGAAAACGAAGAGACCCAGTACTTC.

The chain recombines TRBV10-3 with TRBJ1-1; possible D gene TRBD1, 5 bases. The V end lost 4 bases, the J end lost 1 base, and 10 bases lay between the germline ends. This CDR3 is built from 14 residues. Germline loops: CDR1 ENHRY, CDR2 SYGVKD. The CDR3 loop is CAISAGVGNTEAFF. CDR3 nucleotide sequence: TGTGCCATCAGTGCGGGGGTAGGGAACACTGAAGCTTTCTTT.

This clonotype was counted many times. The chain recombines TRBV5-1 with TRBJ1-4; D call uncertain. Germline V gene sequence: CDR1 SGHRS, CDR2 YFSETQ. The CDR3 has 15 amino acids. V was trimmed by 0 bases and J by 8 bases, leaving 14 bases between them. The CDR3 loop is CASSLVSRQEEKLFF. Here the CDR3 DNA reads TGCGCCAGCAGCTTGGTCAGCCGCCAGGAGGAAAAACTGTTTTTT.

This clonotype was recorded once. The V call is TRBV27, the J call TRBJ2-7; 8 nucleotides match TRBD1. Germline CDR1 reads MNHEY; CDR2 reads SMNVEV (reference sequence). V lost 4 bases and J lost 2; bases outside the gene matches: 10. The CDR3 runs 16 residues. The CDR3 protein is CASSSRTGKWAYEQYF. DNA of the CDR3: TGTGCCAGCAGTTCCCGGACAGGGAAGTGGGCCTACGAGCAGTACTTC.

V is TRBV27 and J is TRBJ1-5; D remains ambiguous. Germline V gene lookup returns CDR1 MNHEY and CDR2 SMNVEV (reference sequence). Deletions cut 6 bases from V and 2 bases from J, with 8 bases between. This CDR3 is built from 13 residues. DNA for the CDR3: TGTGCCAGCAGAGGGTTTGGCAATCAGCCCCAGCATTTT. Its translation: CASRGFGNQPQHF.

V gene TRBV11-2 combines with J gene TRBJ2-3; D is undetermined. The J call may not be correct, given that the DNA end is closer to TRBJ1-5. The CDR3 loop spans 11 amino acids. Germline CDR1 SGHAT, CDR2 FQNNGV. The CDR3 loop is CASSLKDTQHF. The CDR3 coding sequence is TGTGCCAGCAGCTTAAAAGATACGCAGCATTTT.

This clonotype was recorded many times. The chain is built from TRBV20-1 and TRBJ1-5; 7 bases are shared with TRBD1. The germline CDR1 and CDR2 sequences are DFQATT and SNEGSKA (reference sequence). V lost 1 base to trimming and J lost 1 base; unmatched junction nucleotides: 13. CDR3 size: 18 residues. The CDR3 sequence is CSARALSGGGTSNQPQHF. The CDR3 nucleotides are TGCAGTGCTAGAGCCCTAAGTGGAGGGGGCACGAGCAATCAGCCCCAGCATTTT.

The sample holds a few counts of this clonotype. The chain couples TRBV5-4 to TRBJ2-2; no clear D. CDR3 length: 12 amino acids. The germline V gene has CDR1 SGHNT and CDR2 YYREEE (reference sequence). V lost 5 bases and J lost 6, with 8 bases in between. The CDR3 DNA reads TGTGCCAGCAGTTCCATGGCCGGGGAGCTGTTTTTT. Translated, it gives CASSSMAGELFF. Using reference TRBV5-4 and TRBJ2-2 for the parts outside the CDR3, the full variable domain is ETGVTQSPTHLIKTRGQQVTLRCSSQSGHNTVSWYQQALGQGPQFIFQYYREEENGRGNFPPRFSGLQFPNYSSELNVNALELDDSALYLCASSSMAGELFFGEGSRLTVL.

This clonotype was counted many times. V is TRBV3-1 and J is TRBJ1-5; possible D gene TRBD1, 5 bases. V lost 4 bases and J 1 base, leaving 8 bases between the germline ends. CDR1 and CDR2 (germline): LGHDT, YNNKEL (reference sequence). This CDR3 region has 14 residues. Here the CDR3 DNA reads TGTGCCAGCAGCCGGCAGGGCAGCAATCAGCCCCAGCATTTT. It yields the protein CASSRQGSNQPQHF.

The V gene is TRBV4-2, the J gene TRBJ2-5, with D maybe TRBD2 (7 bases). The CDR3 consists of 16 residues. Germline-derived CDR1 and CDR2 are LGHNA and YNFKEQ. V was clipped by 0 bases and J by 4 bases, with 15 bases between them. The chain's CDR3 is CASSQDGGGHAETQYF. The CDR3 DNA is TGTGCCAGCAGCCAAGATGGGGGGGGACATGCAGAGACCCAGTACTTC.

The chain combines TRBV28 with TRBJ2-1, with no clear D. Germline V gives CDR1 MDHEN, CDR2 SYDVKM. With 2 bases removed from V and 10 bases from J, the gap between germline ends came to 18 bases. CDR3 length equals 15 residues. The CDR3 bases are TGTGCCAGCAGTTTACTCCCTGGGATGGATAAGGAGCAGTTCTTC. It is translated as CASSLLPGMDKEQFF. Variable domain in full (rest from reference TRBV28 and TRBJ2-1): DVKVTQSSRYLVKRTGEKVFLECVQDMDHENMFWYRQDPGLGLRLIYFSYDVKMKEKGDIPEGYSVSREKKERFSLILESASTNQTSMYLCASSLLPGMDKEQFFGPGTRLTVL.